The 14 T cell receptor beta chains below all came from one sample that was sequenced in a study of T cells expressing NK-cell markers. Following a re-call of the 5' RACE reads, TCRdb has one entry per CDR3 protein and lacks DNA. The clone table shows about 460,000 distinct CDR3 sequences, with the ten largest holding approximately 1.4%. Sequenced input: blood T cells: a sorted CD56 or NKG2C T cell subset, CD4+ or CD8+ T cells, or bulk PBMC T cells (not recorded which). The receptors here all came from a woman in her forties or fifties in good health.

The chain has TRBV30 and TRBJ2-1. This CDR3 has 13 residues. Germline loops: CDR1 GTSNPN, CDR2 SVGIG (reference sequence). The CDR3 spells CAWSLLYVGEQFF.

This clonotype is labeled medium-sized based on frequency. This chain uses TRBV12-3 or TRBV12-4 with TRBJ1-2; TCRdb indicates TRBD1, and absent DNA this call remains unverified. The CDR3 totals 14 residues. This chain's CDR3 is CASSLGTGGDGYTF.

CDR3 loop: CASSWAGTGYTF. The rearrangement joins TRBV12-3 or TRBV12-4 to TRBJ1-2; TCRdb calls TRBD1, which cannot be checked without DNA. This CDR3 is built from 12 residues.

This sequence joins TRBV2 and TRBJ2-1; the TRBD1 assignment by TCRdb is unverifiable without DNA. This CDR3 region has 13 residues. CDR1 SNHLY and CDR2 FYNNEI come from the germline V gene. CDR3 in amino acids: CASSGPGVDEQFF.

The chain combines TRBV5-1 with TRBJ2-4. This CDR3 comprises 16 residues. CDR1 and CDR2 from the germline V gene are SGHRS and YFSETQ. The CDR3 is CASSPEPNPAKNIQYF.

The genes are TRBV10-3 and TRBJ2-7; the D call of TRBD1 rests on TCRdb alone, since no DNA is present to check it. Per the germline V gene, CDR1 is ENHRY and CDR2 is SYGVKD. The CDR3 length is 14 residues. The CDR3: CAISIKQGSTEQYF.

This rearrangement joins TRBV12-3 or TRBV12-4 to TRBJ1-6; TCRdb proposes TRBD1, but this gene call is untestable without DNA. The CDR3 runs 14 residues. CDR3 residues: CASSPGPLNSPLHF.

The chain carries TRBV2 and TRBJ2-5. CDR3 length: 12 amino acids. Germline CDR1 SNHLY, CDR2 FYNNEI. The chain's CDR3 is CASSDYRETQYF.

J is TRBJ2-1 and V is TRBV20-1. The CDR3 totals 15 residues. In germline, CDR1 is DFQATT, CDR2 SNEGSKA (reference sequence). The CDR3 is CSARDLGINSGEQFF.

J is TRBJ2-3 and V is TRBV24-1; TCRdb calls TRBD2, which cannot be checked without DNA. Germline V gives CDR1 KGHDR, CDR2 SFDVKD. The CDR3 sequence is 15 residues long. This CDR3 reads CATSAVTSGSPTQYF.

The genes are TRBV5-1 and TRBJ2-2; as DNA is missing, the TRBD2 call by TCRdb cannot be tested. The CDR3 runs 15 residues. Germline assignment: CDR1 SGHRS and CDR2 YFSETQ. CDR3 loop: CASRPAGLITGELFF. Full variable domain (remainder filled in from reference TRBV5-1 and TRBJ2-2): KAGVTQTPRYLIKTRGQQVTLSCSPISGHRSVSWYQQTPGQGLQFLFEYFSETQRNKGNFPGRFSGRQFSNSRSEMNVSTLELGDSALYLCASRPAGLITGELFFGEGSRLTVL.

This rearrangement joins TRBV11-3 to TRBJ1-1; TCRdb indicates TRBD1, and absent DNA this call remains unverified. The CDR3 extends over 14 amino acids. CDR1 is SGHNT, CDR2 YENEEA, per germline. This chain's CDR3 is CASSSLRTGTEAFF.

The chain combines TRBV5-1 with TRBJ2-1. CDR3 length: 15 amino acids. Germline V CDR1 and CDR2: SGHRS, YFSETQ. The CDR3 loop reads CASRPTGGSYNEQFF.

The gene calls are TRBV5-1 and TRBJ2-1; TCRdb names TRBD2, which stays unverified in the absence of DNA. The CDR3 extends over 15 amino acids. Germline CDR1 SGHRS, CDR2 YFSETQ. The CDR3 reads CASSPNLAGDNEQFF.